One sample yielded the 15 T cell receptor beta chains listed below, sequenced in a study of HIV-infected patients and healthy controls. All unsorted peripheral T cells were captured because whole blood was used without fractionation. About 500 ng RNA was reverse transcribed with alpha and beta constant-region primers. Using multiplexing indices, alpha and beta chain libraries were generated apart by chain-specific third strand synthesis. TCRdb redid the calling of the 5' RACE reads with MiXCR, one entry per CDR3 protein. The sample has around 18,000 distinct CDR3 sequences, 10% seen once. Sequencing was done on a sample of blood. The receptors originated from an adult in good health.

This clonotype was counted at least ten times. The chain carries TRBV6-1 and TRBJ2-3; 10 bases map to TRBD2. CDR3 length equals 15 residues. Per the germline V gene, CDR1 is MNHNS and CDR2 is SASEGT. V trimming: 11 bases; J trimming: 4 bases; junction bases outside the gene matches: 12. This CDR3 is CAATAPSGRPDTQYF. CDR3 DNA: TGTGCCGCCACGGCTCCTAGCGGGAGACCAGATACGCAGTATTTT.

CDR3 amino acids: CASSPTGGASGELFF. CDR3 nucleotides: TGTGCCAGCTCACCAACAGGGGGCGCATCCGGGGAGCTGTTTTTT. This chain links TRBV18 with TRBJ2-2; 9 bases are shared with TRBD1. Germline CDR1 and CDR2: KGHSH and LQKENI. The CDR3 is 15 amino acids. V was clipped by 2 bases and J by 6 bases; unmatched bases: 4.

This rearrangement joins TRBV28 to TRBJ1-2; 10 bases match TRBD1. Trimming cost V 5 bases and J 4 bases; bases outside gene matches: 10. The CDR3 sequence is 16 residues long. The germline CDR1 and CDR2 sequences are MDHEN and SYDVKM. This chain's CDR3 is CASSESGTGAVYGYTF. The DNA of the CDR3 is TGTGCCAGCAGTGAATCCGGGACAGGGGCTGTCTATGGCTACACCTTC.

The V call is TRBV7-6, the J call TRBJ1-5; D unclear. V was clipped by 1 base and J by 6 bases, with 16 bases between them. The germline CDR1 and CDR2 sequences are SGHVS and FNYEAQ. This CDR3 has 16 residues. The CDR3: CASSLERIGSGQPQHF. CDR3 sequence (DNA): TGTGCCAGCAGCTTAGAAAGAATAGGGAGCGGTCAGCCCCAGCATTTT.

This clonotype was seen a handful of times. The chain recombines TRBV20-1 with TRBJ1-5; tentative D call: TRBD1 (5 bases). The CDR3 runs 17 residues. The V gene's germline CDR1 is DFQATT and CDR2 SNEGSKA (reference sequence). Trimming took off 0 bases at V and 6 bases at J, with 21 bases between the two ends. The CDR3 coding sequence is TGCAGTGCTAGAGACGTTCAGGGAGCCCCGGCGGCTCAGCCCCAGCATTTT. Its protein is CSARDVQGAPAAQPQHF.

This clonotype was seen only a few times. The chain uses TRBV12-3 or TRBV12-4 and TRBJ2-7; D is tentatively TRBD1 or TRBD2 (5 bases each). The ends were cut back, 6 bases at V and 2 bases at J, with 14 bases in the middle. The CDR3 is 14 residues long. The CDR3 region is CASSSRDAPYEQYF. CDR3 nucleotide sequence: TGTGCCAGCAGCTCCCGGGACGCACCCTACGAGCAGTACTTC.

The rearrangement links TRBV12-2 to TRBJ2-3; the table's D call of TRBD2 was not tested on the DNA. TRBV12-2 represents a pseudogene. There are 19 residues in the CDR3. As DNA, the CDR3 is TGTGCAAGTCGCCCCTCTCCGGGACTAGCGGTAGCGAGCACAGATACGCAGTATTTT. It specifies CASRPSPGLAVASTDTQYF.

By sample fraction, this clonotype is large. The rearrangement uses TRBV6-4 and TRBJ2-3; TRBD1 matches 10 bases. V shed 2 bases, J shed 4 bases, and the junction held 0 bases outside the gene matches. From germline, CDR1 is MRHNA and CDR2 SNTAGT. The CDR3 sequence is 14 residues long. CDR3 bases: TGTGCCAGCAGTGACGGGACAGGGGCAGATACGCAGTATTTT. Amino acid sequence: CASSDGTGADTQYF.

This clonotype was detected many times. The chain employs TRBV7-2 and TRBJ2-7, with TRBD2 identical over 7 bases. The V and J ends lost 6 bases and 3 bases, in that order; junction bases with no gene match: 8. The CDR3 is 14 residues long. The germline V gene has CDR1 SGHTA and CDR2 FQGNSA. The CDR3 DNA follows: TGTGCCAGCAGGCCGACTAGCCCGGACTACGAGCAGTACTTC. Translating gives CASRPTSPDYEQYF.

This clonotype was found many times. The DNA of the CDR3 is TGCGCCAGCAGCTTGATCGGACAGGGCACAGATACGCAGTATTTT. It translates to CASSLIGQGTDTQYF. The J gene is TRBJ2-3, the V gene TRBV5-1, with 7 bases identical to TRBD1. The CDR3 sequence is 15 residues long. CDR1 is SGHRS and CDR2 is YFSETQ in the germline V gene. V gave up 1 base and J gave up 1 base; unmatched junction bases: 3. Full variable domain (outside the CDR3, taken from reference TRBV5-1 and TRBJ2-3): KAGVTQTPRYLIKTRGQQVTLSCSPISGHRSVSWYQQTPGQGLQFLFEYFSETQRNKGNFPGRFSGRQFSNSRSEMNVSTLELGDSALYLCASSLIGQGTDTQYFGPGTRLTVL.

The chain uses TRBV20-1 and TRBJ2-5; a weak D match, TRBD2 (5 bases). The V end was cut by 0 bases, the J end by 5 bases, with 16 bases between. Germline V gives CDR1 DFQATT, CDR2 SNEGSKA (reference sequence). The CDR3 has 15 amino acids. The CDR3 here is CSARDILNSVETQYF. The CDR3 region has the DNA TGCAGTGCTAGAGATATCTTAAATAGCGTTGAGACCCAGTACTTC.

This clonotype was observed at least ten times. The rearrangement uses TRBV5-4 and TRBJ1-1, with TRBD1 matching over 7 bases. The V segment lost 4 bases and the J segment 6 bases; nucleotides outside the gene matches: 9. The CDR3 has 14 amino acids. The germline CDR1 and CDR2 sequences are SGHNT and YYREEE (reference sequence). Here the CDR3 DNA reads TGTGCCAGCAGCGTGCAGGGGGTGGTCGCTGAAGCTTTCTTT. Protein sequence: CASSVQGVVAEAFF.

This clonotype was observed a few times. The chain combines TRBV29-1 with TRBJ2-1; no definite D call. Germline values: CDR1 SQVTM, CDR2 ANQGSEA. V lost 2 bases to trimming and J lost 5 bases, with 10 bases between them. This CDR3 is built from 13 residues. In DNA form, the CDR3 reads TGCAGCGTTGAAAAGGAGTCCCACAATGAGCAGTTCTTC. Amino acids: CSVEKESHNEQFF.

This clonotype qualifies as medium-sized (0.01 to 0.1%). V usage is TRBV6-5 and J usage is TRBJ1-3; the D is unclear. The CDR3 consists of 11 residues. The V gene's germline CDR1 is MNHEY and CDR2 SVGAGI. With 3 bases removed from V and 3 bases from J, the gap between germline ends came to 0 bases. CDR3 in DNA: TGTGCCAGCAGTTATGGAAACACCATATATTTT. It translates to CASSYGNTIYF.

This clonotype has at least ten counts. CDR3 coding DNA: TGTGCCAGCAGTTTGTCGGCGCCCCCCACCTACAATGAGCAGTTCTTC. As protein: CASSLSAPPTYNEQFF. This chain uses TRBV27 with TRBJ2-1; no firm D call. Trimming stripped 3 bases from V and 2 bases from J, with 14 bases between. This CDR3 contains 16 residues. CDR1 and CDR2 from the germline V gene are MNHEY and SMNVEV (reference sequence).